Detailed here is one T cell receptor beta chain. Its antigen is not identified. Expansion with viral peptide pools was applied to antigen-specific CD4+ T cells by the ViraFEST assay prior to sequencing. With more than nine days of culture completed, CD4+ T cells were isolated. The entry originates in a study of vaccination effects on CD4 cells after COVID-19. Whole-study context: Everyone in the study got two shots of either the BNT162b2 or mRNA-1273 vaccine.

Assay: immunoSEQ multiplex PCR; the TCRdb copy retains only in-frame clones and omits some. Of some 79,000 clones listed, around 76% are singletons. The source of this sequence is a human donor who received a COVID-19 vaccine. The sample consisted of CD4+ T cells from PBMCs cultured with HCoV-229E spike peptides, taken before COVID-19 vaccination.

Written as DNA, the CDR3 is TGTGCCTCCTTGGCCCGGACAGCTCTAGGCGGGGAGCTGTTTTTT. It codes for CASLARTALGGELFF. This chain connects TRBV6-5 to TRBJ2-2; a weak D match, TRBD1 (6 bases). Germline V gene sequence: CDR1 MNHEY, CDR2 SVGAGI. The ends were cut back, 11 bases at V and 7 bases at J, with 23 bases in the middle. This CDR3 contains 15 residues.